This T cell receptor (beta chain) was sequenced during a study of shared clonotypes between healthy human individuals. Looking at the study overall: CD4 naive cells filled three plates per donor, CD4 memory three, CD8 naive two and CD8 memory one.

The CDR3 runs to 15 residues. Germline CDR1 and CDR2: MNHEY and SMNVEV (reference sequence). V was clipped by 5 bases and J by 0 bases; unmatched bases: 4. The data were produced by immunoSEQ multiplex PCR, yet TCRdb's version contains in-frame clones alone and is incomplete. The sample includes about 2.2 million clones, roughly 93% of them seen just once. CD45RO-negative CD8 cells positively selected for CCR7 made up the naive population, which excluded terminally differentiated effector memory CD45RA+ cells. Healthy HIV-negative adults without recent acute infections or vaccinations served as donors. Donors comprised only Caucasian adults living in Nashville, Tennessee.

The source of this sequence is a man aged 18 to 29 in good health. Some clones in this sample may be carry-over from other donors' samples. This rearrangement joins TRBV27 to TRBJ2-3; TRBD2 matches 8 bases. Sequenced input: naive CD8+ T cells from PBMCs. The chain's CDR3 is CASSASGSSTDTQYF. The CDR3 DNA reads TGTGCCAGCAGTGCGAGCGGGAGTAGCACAGATACGCAGTATTTT.